This T cell receptor (beta chain) was retrieved from a study of CD8 T cells in ankylosing spondylitis. Germline lookup yields CDR1 MGHDK and CDR2 SYGVNS. V was clipped by 10 bases and J by 4 bases, with 14 bases between them. The CDR3 consists of 12 residues. TCRdb re-called the 5' RACE reads with MiXCR, one entry per CDR3 protein. The sample consists of 200,000 to 250,000 distinct CDR3 sequences, about 10% of them appearing once. The TCR sequence derives from a male donor with ankylosing spondylitis or in good health (not recorded which). This rearrangement joins TRBV25-1 to TRBJ2-7; D perhaps matches TRBD1 (5 bases). Sequenced: blood, either unsorted or a sorted T cell fraction (not recorded which). CDR3 region: CATSPGAYEQYF. CDR3 bases: TGTGCCACGTCCCCTGGGGCATACGAGCAGTACTTC.